Following are 12 T cell receptor beta chains from one sample sequenced in a study of shared clonotypes between healthy human individuals. Produced via immunoSEQ multiplex PCR; TCRdb's table is partial and in-frame only. The table records roughly 700,000 clones, roughly 70% of them present only once. The sequenced sample was memory CD4+ T cells sorted from blood. Subset indicated: CD45RA-negative fraction. Source of these receptors: a woman aged 25 to 45 in good health.

This chain connects TRBV30 to TRBJ2-7; perhaps D is TRBD1 or TRBD2 (5 bases each). With 1 base removed from V and 3 bases from J, the gap between germline ends came to 10 bases. CDR3 length equals 13 residues. Germline loops: CDR1 GTSNPN, CDR2 SVGIG (reference sequence). CDR3 sequence: CAWSAGPNYEQYF. DNA of the CDR3: TGTGCCTGGAGTGCGGGACCGAACTACGAGCAGTACTTC. Looking up the rest from reference TRBV30 and TRBJ2-7 gives the full variable domain: SQTIHQWPATLVQPVGSPLSLECTVEGTSNPNLYWYRQAAGRGLQLLFYSVGIGQISSEVPQNLSASRPQDRQFILSSKKLLLSDSGFYLCAWSAGPNYEQYFGPGTRLTVT.

The chain couples TRBV9 to TRBJ2-5; D remains ambiguous. CDR3 size: 13 residues. Germline values: CDR1 SGDLS, CDR2 YYNGEE. The V end was cut by 0 bases, the J end by 4 bases, with 7 bases between. The CDR3 loop reads CASSVDMGETQYF. In DNA, the CDR3 is TGTGCCAGCAGCGTAGATATGGGAGAGACCCAGTACTTC.

V usage is TRBV13 and J usage is TRBJ2-2; D call uncertain. Germline CDR1 is PRHDT and CDR2 is FYEKMQ (reference sequence). CDR3 length: 13 residues. V was trimmed by 0 bases and J by 6 bases, leaving 5 bases between them. CDR3 coding DNA: TGTGCCAGCAGCTTAGGCCGGGCCGGGGAGCTGTTTTTT. Protein sequence: CASSLGRAGELFF.

V usage is TRBV27 and J usage is TRBJ2-3; D is uncertain. This CDR3 has 13 amino acids. The germline V gene encodes CDR1 MNHEY and CDR2 SMNVEV (reference sequence). V was trimmed by 0 bases and J by 7 bases, leaving 8 bases between them. CDR3 bases: TGTGCCAGCAGTTTATCTTCCGCGAATACGCAGTATTTT. Protein product: CASSLSSANTQYF.

The rearrangement joins TRBV14 to TRBJ2-3; D gene uncertain. Per germline, CDR1 SGHDN and CDR2 FVKESK. The CDR3 extends over 15 amino acids. The V gene lost 0 bases and the J gene lost 0 bases, with 7 bases spanning the gap. Here the CDR3 DNA reads TGTGCCAGCAGCCAAGATCTATCTAGCACAGATACGCAGTATTTT. Amino acid sequence: CASSQDLSSTDTQYF.

J is TRBJ1-2 and V is TRBV7-9; D is perhaps TRBD1 (5 bases). CDR1 SEHNR and CDR2 FQNEAQ come from the germline V gene (reference sequence). The CDR3 has 18 residues. Trimming took 5 bases from V and 6 from J, leaving 28 bases between them. CDR3 nucleotide sequence: TGTGCCAGCAGCGACCGAATTTATAGGGGCCTAGGGGTGAATGGCTACACCTTC. As protein: CASSDRIYRGLGVNGYTF. The variable domain in full, with the rest retrieved from reference TRBV7-9 and TRBJ1-2, is DTGVSQNPRHKITKRGQNVTFRCDPISEHNRLYWYRQTLGQGPEFLTYFQNEAQLEKSRLLSDRFSAERPKGSFSTLEIQRTEQGDSAMYLCASSDRIYRGLGVNGYTFGSGTRLTVV.

This chain links TRBV5-4 with TRBJ1-2, with unresolved D. Germline V gives CDR1 SGHNT, CDR2 YYREEE (reference sequence). Trimming took off 2 bases at V and 3 bases at J, with 17 bases between the two ends. The CDR3 length is 16 residues. CDR3 protein: CASSLNTYEDYYGYTF. The CDR3 nucleotides read TGTGCCAGCAGCTTAAACACGTACGAGGACTACTATGGCTACACCTTC.

This clone has only a few counts. Other nucleotide sequences in the sample specify the same CDR3. The rearrangement uses TRBV27 and TRBJ2-6, with TRBD1 as a possible D gene (6 bases). The CDR3 consists of 15 residues. V lost 4 bases, J lost 3 bases, and 10 bases lay in between. Germline values: CDR1 MNHEY, CDR2 SMNVEV (reference sequence). The CDR3 loop is CASSSYRVGANVLTF. CDR3 sequence (DNA): TGTGCCAGCAGTTCGTACAGGGTTGGGGCCAACGTCCTGACTTTC.

CDR3 in DNA: TGTGCCAGCAGCTTGAGAGGGGGAGAGACCCAGTACTTC. Translating it yields CASSLRGGETQYF. The rearrangement joins TRBV5-8 to TRBJ2-5; D possibly corresponds to TRBD1 (6 bases). With 1 base removed from V and 4 bases from J, the gap between germline ends came to 8 bases. The CDR3 sequence is 13 residues long. CDR1 is SGHTS and CDR2 is YDEGEE in the germline V gene.

This chain uses TRBV7-2 with TRBJ2-7; possible D gene TRBD1, 6 bases. This CDR3 is 15 amino acids long. The germline V gene encodes CDR1 SGHTA and CDR2 FQGNSA. Between the trimmed V and J ends, which lost 3 bases and 1 base, there was a span of 13 bases. CDR3 amino acids: CASSFAQGGSYEQYF. The CDR3 region has the DNA TGTGCCAGCAGCTTCGCTCAAGGGGGTTCCTACGAGCAGTACTTC.

Turning to this clone: The sample contains more than one DNA sequence encoding this CDR3. The rearrangement uses TRBV14 and TRBJ1-2; 7 bases are a match to TRBD1. The CDR3 loop spans 15 amino acids. J gave up 0 bases and V 4 bases, and 5 bases lay outside the gene matches. Germline lookup yields CDR1 SGHDN and CDR2 FVKESK. The CDR3 coding sequence is TGTGCCAGCAGCCCGTCCGGGACAGCTAACTATGGCTACACCTTC. This encodes CASSPSGTANYGYTF.

This rearrangement joins TRBV5-4 to TRBJ2-2; no firm D call. This CDR3 is built from 15 residues. CDR1 SGHNT and CDR2 YYREEE come from the germline V gene (reference sequence). V lost 6 bases, J lost 2 bases, and 14 bases lay in between. The CDR3 DNA sequence: TGTGCCAGCACGGCCGGGTCCTACAACACCGGGGAGCTGTTTTTT. Encoded protein: CASTAGSYNTGELFF.